These 23 T cell receptor beta chains share one sample of origin, sequenced in a study of beta chain features in type 1 diabetes. Study-level results: TCRB CDR3 length was moderately but significantly reduced in all four CD4+ subsets of Type 1 diabetes patients.

Sequenced material consisted of expressed TCRB transcripts (all of the isolated RNA was reverse transcribed). Assay used: immunoSEQ multiplex PCR; TCRdb lists only in-frame clones, some missing. The sample has 300,000 to 400,000 clones, approximately 12% seen once. These receptors' antigens are unknown. The sample comprised naive CD4+ T cells from blood. The source of these receptors is a woman under 30 with type 1 diabetes.

Only a few counts were recorded for this clone. The J gene is TRBJ1-1, the V gene TRBV6-5; TRBD1 agrees at 7 bases. V dropped 5 bases and J dropped 2; count of bases not matched to a gene: 5. CDR1 MNHEY and CDR2 SVGAGI come from the germline V gene. The CDR3 has 14 amino acids. CDR3 in DNA: TGTGCCAGCAGTGTTACAGGGGAAAACACTGAAGCTTTCTTT. This gives the protein CASSVTGENTEAFF.

The V call is TRBV29-1, the J call TRBJ2-7, with 7 bases aligning to TRBD1. Germline CDR1 is SQVTM and CDR2 is ANQGSEA. The CDR3 totals 13 residues. J lost 0 bases, V lost 4 bases, and 3 bases had no gene match. Here the CDR3 reads CSVVRDSSYEQYF. CDR3 DNA: TGCAGCGTTGTCCGGGACAGCTCCTACGAGCAGTACTTC.

This clone was detected a few times. The rearrangement uses TRBV2 and TRBJ2-7; TRBD1 matches at 7 bases. The CDR3 contains 16 residues. Germline V lookup: CDR1 SNHLY, CDR2 FYNNEI. V trimming: 9 bases; J trimming: 0 bases; junction bases outside the gene matches: 14. The CDR3 DNA reads TGTGCCAGACTGGGATTGGGACAGAGCATCTCCTACGAGCAGTACGTC. Amino acids: CARLGLGQSISYEQYV.

A few counts support this clone. This sequence joins TRBV6-5 and TRBJ1-1, with D perhaps matching TRBD1 (6 bases). Germline CDR1 MNHEY, CDR2 SVGAGI. V was shortened by 5 bases and J by 1 base, with 8 bases between the two germline ends. This CDR3 contains 13 residues. DNA of the CDR3: TGTGCCAGCAGTATGGGACAGAACACTGAAGCTTTCTTT. Protein: CASSMGQNTEAFF.

The rearrangement joins TRBV2 to TRBJ1-1; D is unresolved. CDR3 length equals 14 residues. Per germline, CDR1 SNHLY and CDR2 FYNNEI. V lost 10 bases and J 1 base, leaving 16 bases between the germline ends. The CDR3: CAMAPRVRNTEAFF. The CDR3 nucleotides read TGTGCCATGGCCCCGCGGGTCCGGAACACTGAAGCTTTCTTT.

This clone turned up a few times. The chain carries TRBV29-1 and TRBJ2-3; D is perhaps TRBD1 (6 bases). The CDR3 sequence is 12 residues long. Trimming pared 8 bases from V and 2 bases from J, leaving 11 bases between. CDR1 is SQVTM, CDR2 ANQGSEA, per germline. CDR3 DNA sequence: TGCAGCCCAAGGGACAACACAGATACGCAGTATTTT. It is translated as CSPRDNTDTQYF.

This clone was seen more than once but under ten times. J is TRBJ1-2 and V is TRBV10-3; 7 bases agree with TRBD1. J was trimmed by 7 bases and V by 3 bases; bases with no gene match: 2. The V gene's germline CDR1 is ENHRY and CDR2 SYGVKD. The CDR3 runs 12 residues. This CDR3 reads CAISDRGFGYTF. DNA of the CDR3: TGTGCCATCAGTGACAGGGGGTTTGGCTACACCTTC.

The chain links TRBV7-9 to TRBJ2-5; perhaps TRBD2 as D (6 bases). Per germline, CDR1 SEHNR and CDR2 FQNEAQ (reference sequence). V lost 2 bases and J lost 7, with 8 bases in between. This CDR3 spans 12 amino acids. CDR3 sequence reads: CASSLMGGTQYF. CDR3 coding DNA: TGTGCCAGCAGCTTAATGGGAGGGACCCAGTACTTC.

The sample holds a few counts of this clone. The V and J genes are TRBV28 and TRBJ2-7, with 7 positions matching TRBD1. V lost 5 bases, J lost 5 bases, and 6 bases stayed unmatched. CDR3 size: 13 residues. Germline V gene lookup returns CDR1 MDHEN and CDR2 SYDVKM. The CDR3 is CASSDYRGHEQYF. CDR3 nucleotides: TGTGCCAGCAGTGATTACAGGGGCCACGAGCAGTACTTC. Supplemented by reference TRBV28 and TRBJ2-7, the full variable domain reads DVKVTQSSRYLVKRTGEKVFLECVQDMDHENMFWYRQDPGLGLRLIYFSYDVKMKEKGDIPEGYSVSREKKERFSLILESASTNQTSMYLCASSDYRGHEQYFGPGTRLTVT.

This clone was recorded a few times. The rearrangement links TRBV10-3 to TRBJ2-3, with TRBD2 identical over 7 bases. In germline, CDR1 is ENHRY, CDR2 SYGVKD. After removal of 11 bases from V and 2 bases from J, the junction contained 10 bases not matched to a gene. This CDR3 has 14 residues. The CDR3 DNA follows: TGTGCCGTTGGTTTCGGGAGGTCCACAGATACGCAGTATTTT. It yields the protein CAVGFGRSTDTQYF.

This clone was picked up a small number of times. The chain is built from TRBV4-1 and TRBJ2-2; maybe TRBD1 (5 bases). Deletions cut 6 bases from V and 5 bases from J, with 10 bases between. Germline CDR1 reads MGHRA; CDR2 reads YSYEKL. This CDR3 spans 13 amino acids. The CDR3 spells CASRPQGTGELFF. Written as DNA, the CDR3 is TGCGCCAGCAGACCGCAGGGTACCGGGGAGCTGTTTTTT.

This clone has just a few counts. V gene TRBV6-6 combines with J gene TRBJ2-7; D could derive from TRBD1 or TRBD2 (5 bases each). The length of the CDR3 is 12 residues. Germline CDR1 MNHNY, CDR2 SVGAGI (reference sequence). V lost 10 bases and J 5 bases, leaving 15 bases between the germline ends. This chain's CDR3 is CATQGKGHEQYV. The CDR3 DNA reads TGTGCCACCCAAGGGAAGGGACACGAGCAGTACGTC.

This rearrangement joins TRBV15 to TRBJ2-1; 9 nucleotides line up with TRBD2. This CDR3 spans 13 amino acids. Germline assignment: CDR1 LNHNV and CDR2 YYDKDF (reference sequence). V shed 1 base and J 12 bases; nucleotides not matched to a gene: 4. This chain's CDR3 is CATSRGARGGQFF. CDR3 sequence (DNA): TGTGCCACCAGCAGAGGAGCGCGGGGGGGGCAGTTCTTC.

There are a few counts of this clone. The CDR3 loop reads CASSAPTNEKLFF. The CDR3 coding sequence is TGTGCCAGCAGTGCTCCAACTAATGAAAAACTGTTTTTT. The V and J genes are TRBV25-1 and TRBJ1-4; D remains unclear. Germline CDR1 is MGHDK and CDR2 is SYGVNS. The CDR3 is 13 amino acids. Trimming took 4 bases from V and 0 from J, leaving 3 bases between them. The full variable domain, its missing parts supplied by reference TRBV25-1 and TRBJ1-4, is EADIYQTPRYLVIGTGKKITLECSQTMGHDKMYWYQQDPGMELHLIHYSYGVNSTEKGDLSSESTVSRIRTEHFPLTLESARPSHTSQYLCASSAPTNEKLFFGSGTQLSVL.

The CDR3 is CASSPLTTDGYTF. The CDR3, as DNA: TGTGCCAGCTCACCACTAACGACAGATGGCTACACCTTC. J is TRBJ1-2 and V is TRBV18, with D perhaps matching TRBD1 (5 bases). This CDR3 region has 13 residues. Trimming stripped 1 base from V and 6 bases from J, with 9 bases between. The germline CDR1 and CDR2 sequences are KGHSH and LQKENI.

This chain links TRBV9 with TRBJ1-5, with 7 bases lining up with TRBD1. The CDR3 is made up of 15 amino acids. Germline CDR1 reads SGDLS; CDR2 reads YYNGEE. The J segment lost 3 bases and the V segment lost 2 bases, leaving 5 bases of the junction unmatched. As DNA, the CDR3 is TGTGCCAGCAGCGTTGGGACAGACCACAATCAGCCCCAGCATTTT. Protein: CASSVGTDHNQPQHF.

This sequence joins TRBV4-1 and TRBJ2-2; 7 bases are shared with TRBD1. V gave up 3 bases and J gave up 4 bases; unmatched junction bases: 2. In germline, CDR1 is MGHRA, CDR2 YSYEKL. This CDR3 spans 14 amino acids. CDR3 bases: TGCGCCAGCAGCCATACAGGGGTCACCGGGGAGCTGTTTTTT. This codes for CASSHTGVTGELFF.

The J gene is TRBJ2-1, the V gene TRBV11-3, with a possible D match to TRBD1 (5 bases). Germline V lookup: CDR1 SGHNT, CDR2 YENEEA. The ends were cut back, 4 bases at V and 7 bases at J, with 11 bases in the middle. The CDR3 covers 13 residues. The chain's CDR3 is CASSYGRVNEQFF. CDR3 DNA: TGTGCCAGCAGCTACGGCAGGGTTAATGAGCAGTTCTTC.

The J gene is TRBJ1-2, the V gene TRBV6-5, with 10 bases fitting TRBD1. The V segment lost 0 bases and the J segment 8 bases; nucleotides outside the gene matches: 6. The CDR3 is 15 residues long. Germline CDR1 and CDR2: MNHEY and SVGAGI. CDR3 amino acids: CASSYSWTGGGGYTF. The DNA for the CDR3 is TGTGCCAGCAGTTACTCCTGGACAGGGGGGGGAGGCTACACCTTC.

The table lists this clone with a few counts. The CDR3 region has the DNA TGCGCCACCAGACAGGGGTCTGGGGCCAACGTCCTGACTTTC. This sequence encodes CATRQGSGANVLTF. V usage is TRBV5-1 and J usage is TRBJ2-6; TRBD1 matches at 8 bases. Unmatched junction bases numbered 3, after V lost 9 bases and J lost 1 base. Germline lookup yields CDR1 SGHRS and CDR2 YFSETQ. The CDR3 runs to 14 residues.

The V call is TRBV30, the J call TRBJ2-5; D not certain. Per the germline V gene, CDR1 is GTSNPN and CDR2 is SVGIG (reference sequence). V was shortened by 4 bases and J by 4 bases, with 13 bases between the two germline ends. The CDR3 totals 13 residues. CDR3 coding DNA: TGTGCCTGGAACAGCAGGCCCGGAGAGACCCAGTACTTC. Residues: CAWNSRPGETQYF.

This clone was seen only a few times. The chain recombines TRBV2 with TRBJ2-1, with TRBD2 identical over 7 bases. The germline gives CDR1 SNHLY, CDR2 FYNNEI. The CDR3 runs 15 residues. Trimming took 7 bases from V and 0 from J; bases not matched to a gene: 6. As DNA, the CDR3 is TGTGCCAGCAACTTACTAGCGACCTCCTACAATGAGCAGTTCTTC. Protein product: CASNLLATSYNEQFF. Based on the CDR3 plus reference TRBV2 and TRBJ2-1, the full variable domain is EPEVTQTPSHQVTQMGQEVILRCVPISNHLYFYWYRQILGQKVEFLVSFYNNEISEKSEIFDDQFSVERPDGSNFTLKIRSTKLEDSAMYFCASNLLATSYNEQFFGPGTRLTVL.

Only a few counts were recorded for this clone. This chain connects TRBV2 to TRBJ1-2; 8 bases match TRBD1. Germline V lookup: CDR1 SNHLY, CDR2 FYNNEI. CDR3 size: 12 residues. V gave up 8 bases and J gave up 8 bases; unmatched junction bases: 7. For the CDR3, the DNA is TGTGCCAGCCTCGGGGACAGGTCGGGCTACACCTTC. Its protein product is CASLGDRSGYTF.